This T cell receptor beta chain was observed in a study of blood T cell repertoires in COVID-19. Study details: COVID-19 samples, acute and convalescent, were from the United States, Italy and Spain. T cells, B-cell-depleted T cells, or PBMCs supplied cDNA or gDNA.

CDR1 and CDR2 from the germline V gene are MNHNS and SASEGT. The CDR3 extends over 15 amino acids. With V trimmed by 1 base and J by 7 bases, 5 bases remained unmatched. Authors' analysis steps: Reference gene primer amplification gave estimated nucleated cell counts. Data came from immunoSEQ multiplex PCR; TCRdb stores just in-frame clones and leaves some out. Clonal size and the V and J genes are those of that table, whereas D and trimming came from the DNA. In the table there are about 26,000 clones, around 60% of which are singletons. The chain recombines TRBV6-1 with TRBJ1-2; TRBD1 matches 11 bases. The specimen sequenced was peripheral blood. The sequence was obtained from a man aged 60-69 years with active or convalescent COVID-19. The CDR3 coding sequence is TGTGCCAGCAGTGAAGATACCGGGACAGGGGGTGGCTACACCTTC. Amino acid sequence: CASSEDTGTGGGYTF.